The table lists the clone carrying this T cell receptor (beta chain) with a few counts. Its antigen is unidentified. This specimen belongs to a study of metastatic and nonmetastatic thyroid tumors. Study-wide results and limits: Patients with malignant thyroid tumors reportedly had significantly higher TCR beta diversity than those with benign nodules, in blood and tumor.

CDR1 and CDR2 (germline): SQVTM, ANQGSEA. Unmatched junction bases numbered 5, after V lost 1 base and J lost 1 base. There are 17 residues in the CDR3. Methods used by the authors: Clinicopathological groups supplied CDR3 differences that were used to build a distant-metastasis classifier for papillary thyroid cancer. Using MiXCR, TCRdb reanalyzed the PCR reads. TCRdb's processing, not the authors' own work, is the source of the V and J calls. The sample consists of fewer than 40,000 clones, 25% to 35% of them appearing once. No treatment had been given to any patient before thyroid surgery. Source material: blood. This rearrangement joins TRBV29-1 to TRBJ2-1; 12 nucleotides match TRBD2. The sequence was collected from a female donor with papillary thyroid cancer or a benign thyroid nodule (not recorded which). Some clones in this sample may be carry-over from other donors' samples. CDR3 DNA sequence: TGCAGCGTTGAAGGACTAGCGGGAGATAGGTCCTACAATGAGCAGTTCTTC. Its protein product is CSVEGLAGDRSYNEQFF.